This T cell receptor beta chain appears in the sequencing data of a study of Ad26.COV2.S vaccination and SARS-CoV-2 variants. As concerns this clone: The antigen is not known.

The treatment here: some 19 received Ad26.COV2.S at low or high dose, single or two shots; several received placebo; per-sample allocation not given. It was on day 63 after the first vaccine or placebo injection that samples were taken. Cohort 1b enrolled adults aged 18-55 years in Boston. Broader study findings: Among vaccine recipients, spike-specific TCR breadth exceeded that of placebo recipients. In vaccinated individuals, spike-specific CD8+ and CD4+ T cell responses reportedly displayed substantial breadth. Non-spike TCR breadth did not differ much between vaccine and placebo recipients.

The V gene lost 1 base and the J gene lost 5 bases, with 14 bases spanning the gap. CDR1 and CDR2 (germline): SGHTA, FQGTGA. The CDR3 loop spans 15 amino acids. The protocol was immunoSEQ multiplex PCR, while the TCRdb copy is restricted to in-frame clones and leaves out a portion. The sample lists hundreds of thousands of clones, roughly 91% occurring once. The J gene is TRBJ2-5, the V gene TRBV7-3, with D maybe TRBD1 (6 bases). The sequencing used peripheral blood, collected in a trial of Ad26.COV2.S vaccine versus placebo. The source of this sequence is a person aged 18-65 years who received the Ad26.COV2.S COVID-19 vaccine or a placebo. This CDR3 reads CASSLIRGPRETQYF. The CDR3 DNA is TGTGCCAGCAGCTTAATCAGGGGACCGCGGGAGACCCAGTACTTC. The entire variable domain, with the rest obtained from reference TRBV7-3 and TRBJ2-5, is as follows: GAGVSQTPSNKVTEKGKYVELRCDPISGHTALYWYRQSLGQGPEFLIYFQGTGAADDSGLPNDRFFAVRPEGSVSTLKIQRTERGDSAVYLCASSLIRGPRETQYFGPGTRLLVL.